The 29 T cell receptor beta chains given below trace back to one sample, sequenced in a study of PD-1 blockade in classical Hodgkin lymphoma. The time point denotes: newly diagnosed, previously untreated cHL patient sample. Data came from immunoSEQ multiplex PCR; TCRdb stores just in-frame clones and leaves some out. The sample contains some 21,000 clones, about 95% of which appear only once. Sequenced sample: peripheral blood mononuclear cells (PBMCs). These receptors were obtained from a human donor with classical Hodgkin lymphoma.

The rearrangement joins TRBV9 to TRBJ2-3; TRBD1 might be the D (6 bases). Germline CDR1 SGDLS, CDR2 YYNGEE. The CDR3 totals 13 residues. The germline V and J ends were trimmed by 6 bases and 7 bases, with 15 bases remaining between them. CDR3 DNA sequence: TGTGCCAGCAATCCTGGGGGCCGGAATACGCAGTATTTT. This codes for CASNPGGRNTQYF.

The J gene is TRBJ1-2, the V gene TRBV28, with 9 nucleotides matching TRBD1. Germline CDR1 and CDR2: MDHEN and SYDVKM. Trimming cost V 4 bases and J 5 bases; bases outside gene matches: 11. This CDR3 comprises 16 residues. CDR3 nucleotides: TGTGCCAGCAGTTCCCCGGGACAGGGCGGGGGTTATGGCTACACCTTC. It encodes CASSSPGQGGGYGYTF.

This chain links TRBV4-2 with TRBJ1-3; D not certain. Germline V gene sequence: CDR1 LGHNA, CDR2 YNFKEQ. V dropped 0 bases and J dropped 2 bases, with 8 bases sitting between them. This CDR3 comprises 15 residues. In DNA form, the CDR3 reads TGTGCCAGCAGCCAAGATGGAGAGACTGGAAACACCATATATTTT. Translation: CASSQDGETGNTIYF.

The rearrangement joins TRBV19 to TRBJ2-7; 9 bases fit TRBD1. Germline V gene data show CDR1 as LNHDA and CDR2 as SQIVND (reference sequence). V lost 7 bases and J lost 1; bases outside the gene matches: 8. The CDR3 contains 15 residues. CDR3 in amino acids: CASTYPGTGSYEQYF. In DNA form, the CDR3 reads TGTGCCAGTACCTACCCCGGGACAGGGTCCTACGAGCAGTACTTC.

The chain employs TRBV28 and TRBJ2-7; possibly TRBD2 for D (5 bases). The CDR3 runs to 13 residues. Germline V gene sequence: CDR1 MDHEN, CDR2 SYDVKM. V dropped 2 bases and J dropped 6 bases, with 11 bases sitting between them. CDR3 amino acids: CASSLEGSVEQYF. CDR3 DNA sequence: TGTGCCAGCAGTTTAGAGGGATCGGTCGAGCAGTACTTC.

V gene TRBV4-1 combines with J gene TRBJ1-3, with 8 bases that match TRBD1. The CDR3 runs to 18 residues. J was trimmed by 4 bases and V by 5 bases; bases with no gene match: 16. In germline, CDR1 is MGHRA, CDR2 YSYEKL. In DNA form, the CDR3 reads TGCGCCAGCAGCTGTTGTCAGGGGGCGTATGGGTTCGGAAACACCATATATTTT. Translating gives CASSCCQGAYGFGNTIYF.

The V call is TRBV7-3, the J call TRBJ2-2, with D perhaps TRBD2 (5 bases). V was clipped by 8 bases and J by 1 base, with 8 bases between them. This CDR3 spans 13 amino acids. Germline lookup yields CDR1 SGHTA and CDR2 FQGTGA. Here the CDR3 DNA reads TGTGCCAGCCGGGATCTGAACACCGGGGAGCTGTTTTTT. Translated: CASRDLNTGELFF. Variable domain in full (rest from reference TRBV7-3 and TRBJ2-2): GAGVSQTPSNKVTEKGKYVELRCDPISGHTALYWYRQSLGQGPEFLIYFQGTGAADDSGLPNDRFFAVRPEGSVSTLKIQRTERGDSAVYLCASRDLNTGELFFGEGSRLTVL.

J is TRBJ2-3 and V is TRBV29-1; D possibly matches TRBD1 or TRBD2 (6 bases each). The CDR3 loop spans 13 amino acids. Looked up from germline, CDR1 is SQVTM and CDR2 is ANQGSEA. The V end lost 8 bases, the J end lost 4 bases, and 16 bases lay between the germline ends. The DNA for the CDR3 is TGCAGCCTCACGGGGGCTAGGCCAGATACGCAGTATTTT. It is translated as CSLTGARPDTQYF.

The count of this clone is one. The CDR3, as DNA: TGTGCCAGCAGCGTAGATTGGGGTACACCCCTCCACTTT. It is translated as CASSVDWGTPLHF. The rearrangement uses TRBV9 and TRBJ1-6; D unclear. Germline CDR1 and CDR2: SGDLS and YYNGEE. The CDR3 has 13 amino acids. The V end was cut by 0 bases, the J end by 11 bases, with 9 bases between.

The chain couples TRBV19 to TRBJ2-7; perhaps TRBD2 as D (6 bases). CDR3 size: 17 residues. The V end was cut by 2 bases, the J end by 1 base, with 18 bases between. The germline V gene encodes CDR1 LNHDA and CDR2 SQIVND (reference sequence). DNA of the CDR3: TGTGCCAGTAGTATAAGGGCGTTGGGCGGGGAGTCCTACGAGCAGTACTTC. Its translation is CASSIRALGGESYEQYF.

The rearrangement joins TRBV29-1 to TRBJ2-2, with D perhaps matching TRBD1 or TRBD2 (5 bases each). CDR1 is SQVTM and CDR2 is ANQGSEA in the germline V gene. CDR3 size: 18 residues. The germline V and J ends were trimmed by 6 bases and 5 bases, with 28 bases remaining between them. The CDR3 region is CSVRRGRRGSRQTGELFF. In nucleotides, the CDR3 is TGCAGCGTAAGACGGGGTCGTCGTGGAAGCAGACAGACCGGGGAGCTGTTTTTT.

The chain combines TRBV6-1 with TRBJ2-3; 9 nucleotides align to TRBD1. Looked up from germline, CDR1 is MNHNS and CDR2 is SASEGT. The CDR3 totals 16 residues. Trimming took 4 bases from V and 3 from J; bases not matched to a gene: 8. The CDR3 sequence: CASSGGTGLGTDTQYF. CDR3 sequence (DNA): TGTGCCAGCAGTGGCGGGACAGGGCTAGGAACAGATACGCAGTATTTT.

CDR3 in amino acids: CASSFGTGAIQQFF. CDR3 nucleotides: TGTGCCAGCAGCTTCGGGACAGGGGCGATACAGCAGTTCTTC. The V and J genes are TRBV11-2 and TRBJ2-1, with TRBD1 identical over 10 bases. The CDR3 is made up of 14 amino acids. The germline V gene encodes CDR1 SGHAT and CDR2 FQNNGV. Losses at the gene ends were 3 bases for V and 11 bases for J; bases not matched to a gene: 7.

The chain recombines TRBV4-1 with TRBJ2-2, with D perhaps matching TRBD1 or TRBD2 (6 bases each). CDR3 length: 15 amino acids. Trimming pared 4 bases from V and 3 bases from J, leaving 12 bases between. Germline V gives CDR1 MGHRA, CDR2 YSYEKL. DNA of the CDR3: TGCGCCAGCAGCCTCTGGGGGGCGGACACCGGGGAGCTGTTTTTT. Encoded protein: CASSLWGADTGELFF.

CDR3: CASSQVDMGLLDGELFF. The DNA for the CDR3 is TGCGCCAGCAGCCAAGTTGATATGGGCCTGTTGGACGGGGAGCTGTTTTTT. The V and J genes are TRBV4-1 and TRBJ2-2; D not certain. V was cut by 1 base and J by 7 bases, with 19 bases left in between. CDR3 length: 17 amino acids. CDR1 and CDR2 from the germline V gene are MGHRA and YSYEKL.

V is TRBV7-4 and J is TRBJ2-6; D call uncertain. V lost 2 bases, J lost 5 bases, and 19 bases lay in between. Looked up from germline, CDR1 is SGHVT and CDR2 is SQSDAQ. CDR3 length: 18 residues. The CDR3, as DNA: TGTGCCAGCAGCTTACTTCACAGCTCACAAAGTCGGGCCAACGTCCTGACTTTC. Translated, it gives CASSLLHSSQSRANVLTF.

The table lists this clone with a few counts. The genes are TRBV2 and TRBJ2-1; 10 bases line up with TRBD2. V gave up 9 bases and J gave up 13 bases; unmatched junction bases: 15. Germline V gives CDR1 SNHLY, CDR2 FYNNEI. This CDR3 is built from 14 residues. In nucleotides, the CDR3 is TGTGCCAGGGGGATTAGCGGGGGGAGCTCGCTCCAGTTCTTC. It translates to CARGISGGSSLQFF.

The genes are TRBV29-1 and TRBJ2-6, with D possibly being TRBD1 or TRBD2 (6 bases each). The CDR3 consists of 15 residues. Germline lookup yields CDR1 SQVTM and CDR2 ANQGSEA. V gave up 6 bases and J gave up 4 bases, with 16 bases separating them. CDR3 coding DNA: TGCAGCGTGGGGAGAAGGGGGGCCGGGGCCAACGTCCTGACTTTC. As protein: CSVGRRGAGANVLTF.

This chain connects TRBV4-3 to TRBJ1-6; 8 bases are shared with TRBD1. The V gene's germline CDR1 is LGHNA and CDR2 YSLEER. V lost 0 bases and J lost 9; bases outside the gene matches: 7. The CDR3 sequence is 16 residues long. CDR3 residues: CASSQDRTGSGSPLHF. The CDR3 nucleotides are TGCGCCAGCAGCCAAGATCGGACAGGGTCCGGTTCACCCCTCCACTTT.

This clone was observed a single time. V gene TRBV6-6 combines with J gene TRBJ2-2; D is undetermined. The CDR3 length is 15 residues. Trimming left V 0 bases short and J 3 bases short, with 8 bases between. Germline V gene sequence: CDR1 MNHNY, CDR2 SVGAGI (reference sequence). The CDR3 nucleotides are TGTGCCAGCAGTTACTCTGGACGGCACACCGGGGAGCTGTTTTTT. Its translation is CASSYSGRHTGELFF.

The J gene is TRBJ1-3, the V gene TRBV14; a possible D gene is TRBD1 (6 bases). CDR3 length: 15 amino acids. With 1 base removed from V and 4 bases from J, the gap between germline ends came to 11 bases. Germline V gene data show CDR1 as SGHDN and CDR2 as FVKESK. Here the CDR3 reads CASSQARGGGNTIYF. The CDR3 nucleotides are TGTGCCAGCAGCCAAGCGAGGGGGGGCGGAAACACCATATATTTT.

This rearrangement joins TRBV28 to TRBJ2-2; 9 nucleotides agree with TRBD1. Germline lookup yields CDR1 MDHEN and CDR2 SYDVKM. The CDR3 contains 18 residues. Trimming cost V 6 bases and J 5 bases; bases outside gene matches: 16. The CDR3 nucleotides read TGTGCCAGCAGACTAGACGTCAATCCGGGACAGGGAACCGGGGAGCTGTTTTTT. Translated, it gives CASRLDVNPGQGTGELFF.

The V call is TRBV7-8, the J call TRBJ1-3; TRBD1 might be the D (6 bases). This CDR3 region has 13 residues. V lost 1 base and J lost 8, with 9 bases in between. Germline loops: CDR1 SGHVS, CDR2 FQNEAQ. CDR3 amino acids: CASSLGGGYTIYF. Here the CDR3 DNA reads TGTGCCAGCAGCTTAGGAGGGGGATACACCATATATTTT. The full variable domain, with the rest looked up from reference TRBV7-8 and TRBJ1-3, is GAGVSQSPRYKVAKRGQDVALRCDPISGHVSLFWYQQALGQGPEFLTYFQNEAQLDKSGLPSDRFFAERPEGSVSTLKIQRTQQEDSAVYLCASSLGGGYTIYFGEGSWLTVV.

The V call is TRBV18, the J call TRBJ2-5; a possible D gene is TRBD1 (6 bases). The CDR3 consists of 15 residues. CDR1 KGHSH and CDR2 LQKENI come from the germline V gene. The ends were cut back, 3 bases at V and 3 bases at J, with 14 bases in the middle. CDR3 DNA: TGTGCCAGCTCACCTGAGAGGACAGAGAAAGAGACCCAGTACTTC. Its translation: CASSPERTEKETQYF.

V gene TRBV11-2 combines with J gene TRBJ2-5; no firm D call. With 1 base removed from V and 5 bases from J, the gap between germline ends came to 20 bases. This CDR3 is built from 17 residues. In germline, CDR1 is SGHAT, CDR2 FQNNGV. The chain's CDR3 is CASSLGRGSALWETQYF. The CDR3 nucleotides read TGTGCCAGCAGCTTAGGACGAGGATCGGCCCTGTGGGAGACCCAGTACTTC.

CDR3 residues: CASSVGLGRVSGEKLFF. CDR3 in DNA: TGTGCCAGCAGCGTAGGCCTTGGTCGGGTCTCAGGGGAAAAACTGTTTTTT. The chain couples TRBV9 to TRBJ1-4; possible D gene TRBD1, 5 bases. CDR3 length equals 17 residues. V was clipped by 0 bases and J by 8 bases, with 20 bases between them. Germline CDR1 and CDR2: SGDLS and YYNGEE.

V and J are TRBV7-9 and TRBJ1-2; 8 bases line up with TRBD1. This CDR3 region has 11 residues. V shed 8 bases, J shed 10 bases, and the junction held 6 bases outside the gene matches. From germline, CDR1 is SEHNR and CDR2 FQNEAQ (reference sequence). The CDR3 reads CASRQQGAYTF. CDR3 DNA sequence: TGTGCCAGCCGCCAGCAGGGGGCCTACACCTTC.

This chain uses TRBV4-3 with TRBJ2-5; no clear D gene. V shed 0 bases and J shed 2 bases, with 10 bases lying between them. Germline V CDR1 and CDR2: LGHNA, YSLEER. This CDR3 is 15 amino acids long. Here the CDR3 DNA reads TGCGCCAGCAGCCAAGATGGGCATAGACAAGAGACCCAGTACTTC. Translating it yields CASSQDGHRQETQYF.

The V and J genes are TRBV4-1 and TRBJ1-2, with D unresolved. V was pared by 2 bases and J by 2 bases, with 9 bases between. This CDR3 has 14 amino acids. The germline gives CDR1 MGHRA, CDR2 YSYEKL. CDR3 amino acids: CASSQHRQNYGYTF. As DNA, the CDR3 is TGCGCCAGCAGCCAACACAGACAAAACTATGGCTACACCTTC.